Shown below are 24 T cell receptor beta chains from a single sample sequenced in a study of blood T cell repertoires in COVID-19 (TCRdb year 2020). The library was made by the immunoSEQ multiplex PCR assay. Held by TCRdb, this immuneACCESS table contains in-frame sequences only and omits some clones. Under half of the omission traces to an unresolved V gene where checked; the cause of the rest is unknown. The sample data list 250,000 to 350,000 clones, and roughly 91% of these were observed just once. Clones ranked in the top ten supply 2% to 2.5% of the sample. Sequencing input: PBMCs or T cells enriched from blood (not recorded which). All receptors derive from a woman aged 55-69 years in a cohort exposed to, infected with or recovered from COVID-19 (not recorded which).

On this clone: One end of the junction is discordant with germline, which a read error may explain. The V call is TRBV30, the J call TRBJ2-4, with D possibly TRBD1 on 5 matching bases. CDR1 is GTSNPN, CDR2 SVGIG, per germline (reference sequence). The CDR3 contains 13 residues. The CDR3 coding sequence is TGTGCCTGGAGTGTAAGGGGTCAGGCCTTAAAGGACTTC. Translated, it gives CAWSVRGQALKDF.

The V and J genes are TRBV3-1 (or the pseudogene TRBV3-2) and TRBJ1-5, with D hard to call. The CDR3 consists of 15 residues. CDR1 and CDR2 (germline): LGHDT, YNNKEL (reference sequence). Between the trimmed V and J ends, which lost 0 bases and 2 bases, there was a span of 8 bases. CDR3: CASSQDSGGNQPQHF. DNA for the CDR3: TGTGCCAGCAGCCAAGATTCCGGGGGCAATCAGCCCCAGCATTTT.

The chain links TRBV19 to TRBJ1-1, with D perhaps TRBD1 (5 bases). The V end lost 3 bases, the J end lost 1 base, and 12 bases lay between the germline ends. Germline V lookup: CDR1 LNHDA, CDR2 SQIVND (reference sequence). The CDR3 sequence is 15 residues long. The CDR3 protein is CASSITGRGNTEAFF. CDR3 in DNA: TGTGCCAGTAGTATTACAGGACGTGGGAACACTGAAGCTTTCTTT.

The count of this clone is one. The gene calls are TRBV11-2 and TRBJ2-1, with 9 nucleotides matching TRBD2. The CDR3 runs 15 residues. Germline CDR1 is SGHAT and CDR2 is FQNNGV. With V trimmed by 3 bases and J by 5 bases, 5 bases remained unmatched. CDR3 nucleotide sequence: TGTGCCAGCAGCTTCGAAGCGGGAGGCGACAATGAGCAGTTCTTC. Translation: CASSFEAGGDNEQFF.

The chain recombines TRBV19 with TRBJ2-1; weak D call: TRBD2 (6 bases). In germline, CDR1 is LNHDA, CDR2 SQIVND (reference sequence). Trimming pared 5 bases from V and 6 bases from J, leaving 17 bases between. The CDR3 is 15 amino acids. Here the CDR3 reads CASSAGSGGTNEQFF. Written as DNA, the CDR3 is TGTGCCAGTAGTGCCGGGAGTGGGGGGACCAATGAGCAGTTCTTC. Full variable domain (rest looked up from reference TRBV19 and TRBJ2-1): DGGITQSPKYLFRKEGQNVTLSCEQNLNHDAMYWYRQDPGQGLRLIYYSQIVNDFQKGDIAEGYSVSREKKESFPLTVTSAQKNPTAFYLCASSAGSGGTNEQFFGPGTRLTVL.

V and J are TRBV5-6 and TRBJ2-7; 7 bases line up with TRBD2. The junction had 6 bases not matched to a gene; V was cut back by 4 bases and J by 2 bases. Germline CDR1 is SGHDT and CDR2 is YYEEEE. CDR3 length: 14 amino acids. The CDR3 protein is CASSGRGETYEQYF. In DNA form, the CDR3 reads TGTGCCAGCAGCGGGAGGGGTGAGACCTACGAGCAGTACTTC.

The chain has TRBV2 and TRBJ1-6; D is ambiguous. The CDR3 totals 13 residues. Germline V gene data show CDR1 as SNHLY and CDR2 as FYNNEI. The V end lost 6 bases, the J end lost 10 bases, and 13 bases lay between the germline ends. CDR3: CASRVDSRSPLHF. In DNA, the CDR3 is TGTGCCAGCAGAGTAGATAGTCGGTCACCCCTCCACTTT.

The CDR3 region has the DNA TGTGCCACTATGTCCGGGTACCAAGAGACCCAGTACTTC. Encoded protein: CATMSGYQETQYF. The V call is TRBV15, the J call TRBJ2-5; D not certain. Germline assignment: CDR1 LNHNV and CDR2 YYDKDF (reference sequence). V was cut by 9 bases and J by 0 bases, with 11 bases left in between. This CDR3 region has 13 residues.

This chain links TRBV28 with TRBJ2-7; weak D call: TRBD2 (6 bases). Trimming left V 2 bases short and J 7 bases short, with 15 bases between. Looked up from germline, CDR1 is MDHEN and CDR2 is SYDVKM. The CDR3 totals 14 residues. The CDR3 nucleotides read TGTGCCAGCAGTTTACCCCTGGGGGGTGGGGAGCAGTACTTC. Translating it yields CASSLPLGGGEQYF.

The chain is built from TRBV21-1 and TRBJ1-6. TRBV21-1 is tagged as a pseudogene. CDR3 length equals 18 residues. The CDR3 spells CASSSPKESEEAGEALHF. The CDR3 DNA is TGTGCCAGCAGCTCTCCTAAAGAGTCGGAGGAAGCAGGAGAGGCCCTCCACTTT.

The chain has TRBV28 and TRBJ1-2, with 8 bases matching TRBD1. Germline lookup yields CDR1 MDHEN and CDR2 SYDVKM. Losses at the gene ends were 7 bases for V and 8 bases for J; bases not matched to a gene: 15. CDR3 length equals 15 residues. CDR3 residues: CASILGQDRDAGYTF. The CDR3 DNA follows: TGTGCCAGCATCCTAGGCCAGGACAGGGACGCCGGCTACACCTTC.

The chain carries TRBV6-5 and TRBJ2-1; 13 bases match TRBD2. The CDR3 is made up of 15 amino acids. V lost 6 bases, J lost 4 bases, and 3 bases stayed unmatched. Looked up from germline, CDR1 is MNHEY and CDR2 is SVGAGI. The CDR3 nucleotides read TGTGCCAGCAGACTAGCGGGAGGGTCATACAATGAGCAGTTCTTC. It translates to CASRLAGGSYNEQFF.

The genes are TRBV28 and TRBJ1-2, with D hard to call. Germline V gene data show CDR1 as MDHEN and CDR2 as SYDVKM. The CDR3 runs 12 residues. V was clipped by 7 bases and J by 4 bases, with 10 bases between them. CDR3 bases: TGTGCCAGCAACCCGGGAACCTATGGCTACACCTTC. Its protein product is CASNPGTYGYTF.

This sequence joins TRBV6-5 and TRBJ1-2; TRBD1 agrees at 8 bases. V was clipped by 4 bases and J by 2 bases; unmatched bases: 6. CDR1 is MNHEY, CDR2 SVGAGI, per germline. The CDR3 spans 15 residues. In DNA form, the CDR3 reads TGTGCCAGCAGTTTCGAACAGGGGGGAAACTATGGCTACACCTTC. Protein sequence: CASSFEQGGNYGYTF.

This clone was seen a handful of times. This chain's CDR3 is CASSVAASGKVNEQFF. The CDR3 DNA follows: TGTGCCAGCAGCGTAGCGGCTAGCGGGAAGGTCAATGAGCAGTTCTTC. The chain couples TRBV9 to TRBJ2-1, with TRBD2 identical over 9 bases. Trimming took 0 bases from V and 6 from J; bases not matched to a gene: 7. Germline V lookup: CDR1 SGDLS, CDR2 YYNGEE. The CDR3 length is 16 residues.

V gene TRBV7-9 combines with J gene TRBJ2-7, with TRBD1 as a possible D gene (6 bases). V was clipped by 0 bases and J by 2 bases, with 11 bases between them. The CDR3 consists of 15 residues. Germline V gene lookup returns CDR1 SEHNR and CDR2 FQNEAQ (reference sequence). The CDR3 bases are TGTGCCAGCAGCTTAGCATTGACAGGTCCCTACGAGCAGTACTTC. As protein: CASSLALTGPYEQYF.

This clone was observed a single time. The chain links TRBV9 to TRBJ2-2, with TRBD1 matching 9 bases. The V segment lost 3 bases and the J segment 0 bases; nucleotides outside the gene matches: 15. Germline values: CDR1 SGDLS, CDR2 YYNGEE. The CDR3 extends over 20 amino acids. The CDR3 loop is CASSGTTGGATSANTGELFF. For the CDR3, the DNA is TGTGCCAGCAGCGGAACCACAGGGGGCGCGACTTCCGCGAACACCGGGGAGCTGTTTTTT.

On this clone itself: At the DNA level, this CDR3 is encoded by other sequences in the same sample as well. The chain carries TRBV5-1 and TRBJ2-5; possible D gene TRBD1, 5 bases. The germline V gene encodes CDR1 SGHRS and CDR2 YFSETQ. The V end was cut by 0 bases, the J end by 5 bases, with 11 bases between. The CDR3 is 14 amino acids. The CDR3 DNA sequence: TGCGCCAGCAGCTTGGCCGGGCAGGGCGAGACCCAGTACTTC. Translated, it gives CASSLAGQGETQYF.

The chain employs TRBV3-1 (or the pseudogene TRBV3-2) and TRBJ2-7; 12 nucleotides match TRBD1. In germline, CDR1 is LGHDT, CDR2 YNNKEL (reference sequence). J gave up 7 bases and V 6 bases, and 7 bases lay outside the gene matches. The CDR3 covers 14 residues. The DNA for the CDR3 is TGTGCCAGCAGTCAGGGACAGGGGGCGCAGGAGCAGTACTTC. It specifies CASSQGQGAQEQYF.

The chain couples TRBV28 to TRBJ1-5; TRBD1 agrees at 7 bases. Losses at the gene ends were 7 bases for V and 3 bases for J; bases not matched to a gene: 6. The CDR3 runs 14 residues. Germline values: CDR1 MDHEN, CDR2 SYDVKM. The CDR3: CASILGTVNQPQHF. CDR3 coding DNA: TGTGCCAGCATCCTAGGGACAGTCAATCAGCCCCAGCATTTT.

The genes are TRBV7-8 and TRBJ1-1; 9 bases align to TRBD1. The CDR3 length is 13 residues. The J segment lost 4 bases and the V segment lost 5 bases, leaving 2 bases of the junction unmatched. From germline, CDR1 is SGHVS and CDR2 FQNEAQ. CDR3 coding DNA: TGTGCCAGCAGCAAGGACAGGGGCACTGAAGCTTTCTTT. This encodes CASSKDRGTEAFF.

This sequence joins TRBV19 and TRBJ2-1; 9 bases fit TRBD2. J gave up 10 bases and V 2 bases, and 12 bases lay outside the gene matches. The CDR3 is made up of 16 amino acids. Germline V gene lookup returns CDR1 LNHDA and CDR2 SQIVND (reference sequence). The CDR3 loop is CASSIRGGRASTEQFF. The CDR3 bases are TGTGCCAGTAGTATAAGAGGCGGGAGGGCCTCGACCGAGCAGTTCTTC. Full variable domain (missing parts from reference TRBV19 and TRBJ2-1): DGGITQSPKYLFRKEGQNVTLSCEQNLNHDAMYWYRQDPGQGLRLIYYSQIVNDFQKGDIAEGYSVSREKKESFPLTVTSAQKNPTAFYLCASSIRGGRASTEQFFGPGTRLTVL.

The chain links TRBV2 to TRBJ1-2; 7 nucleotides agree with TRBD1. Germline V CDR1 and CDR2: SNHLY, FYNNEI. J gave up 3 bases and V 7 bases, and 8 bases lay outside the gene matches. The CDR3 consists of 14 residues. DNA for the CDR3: TGTGCCAGCACCGGGTTTACAGGGGACTATGGCTACACCTTC. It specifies CASTGFTGDYGYTF.

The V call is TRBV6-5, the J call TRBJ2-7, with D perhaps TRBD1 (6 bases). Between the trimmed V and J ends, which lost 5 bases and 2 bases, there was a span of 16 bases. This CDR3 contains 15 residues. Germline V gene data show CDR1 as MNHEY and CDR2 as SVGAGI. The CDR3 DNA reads TGTGCCAGCAGTCCTCAGGGGTCCTTCCCCTACGAGCAGTACTTC. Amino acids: CASSPQGSFPYEQYF.